This T cell receptor beta chain was sequenced for a study of glioma-infiltrating T cells after dendritic cell vaccination. Study results and limitations: Complete blood and tumor specimen sets were limited to few patients.

Stated time point: after dendritic cell vaccination, including at tumor progression/relapse. The assay was immunoSEQ multiplex PCR, and TCRdb's table has in-frame clones only and misses some. Among 98,000 or so clones listed, less than 90% were seen once. Between the trimmed V and J ends, which lost 4 bases and 7 bases, there was a span of 14 bases. CDR1 is LNHDA and CDR2 is SQIVND in the germline V gene (reference sequence). The CDR3 totals 14 residues. A word on this clone: Its antigen remains unknown.

This material consisted of blood, taken after dendritic cell vaccination. This clonotype originated in a human donor with glioblastoma. This chain joins TRBV19 and TRBJ1-5; D is unclear. CDR3 DNA: TGTGCCAGTAGTAATTTAAGAGGGAGGCAGCCCCAGCATTTT. It translates to CASSNLRGRQPQHF.